One and the same sample provided the 11 T cell receptor beta chains below, sequenced in a study of T cells in Graves' hyperthyroidism and ophthalmopathy (dated by TCRdb to about 2019). Libraries were prepared through multiplex PCR. For sequencing, an Illumina HiSeq 2000 was employed. TCR beta CDR3 regions were amplified from RNA transcripts. A first-round RT-PCR of the TCR CDR3 used the HTBI primer set with the Qiagen OneStep RT-PCR kit. The public reads were reprocessed in TCRdb via fastp at Q25 and MiXCR, keeping in-frame beta chains. Every entry covers one CDR3 protein and lists the most common genes and DNA from its rows. The sample contains 600,000 or so distinct CDR3 sequences, 15% to 20% of them found a single time. The top ten hold approximately 3.8% of the sample. The sequenced sample was blood. The receptors originated from a woman in her 30s with Graves' hyperthyroidism.

The sample holds many counts of this clonotype. The J gene is TRBJ2-7, the V gene TRBV7-2; 9 bases fit TRBD2. This CDR3 is built from 15 residues. With 5 bases clipped from V and 0 bases from J, the junction kept 5 bases outside the gene matches. The V gene's germline CDR1 is SGHTA and CDR2 FQGNSA. The CDR3, as DNA: TGTGCCAGCAGCACTAGCGGGTCCAGCTCCTACGAGCAGTACTTC. Translated, it gives CASSTSGSSSYEQYF.

Many counts were recorded for this clonotype. The chain employs TRBV27 and TRBJ2-1, with TRBD2 matching over 10 bases. The trim removed 7 bases at V and 6 bases at J, leaving 6 bases unmatched. Germline CDR1 reads MNHEY; CDR2 reads SMNVEV (reference sequence). This CDR3 is built from 14 residues. Here the CDR3 DNA reads TGTGCCAGCACCGGACTAGCGGTCGGCAATGAGCAGTTCTTC. As protein: CASTGLAVGNEQFF.

This clonotype appeared many times. The chain uses TRBV6-5 and TRBJ1-1, with D unresolved. Germline CDR1 and CDR2: MNHEY and SVGAGI. V lost 2 bases to trimming and J lost 1 base, with 2 bases between them. The CDR3 is 12 amino acids. The CDR3 region has the DNA TGTGCCAGCAGTTACGAGAACACTGAAGCTTTCTTT. It translates to CASSYENTEAFF.

This clonotype turned up a few times. The chain has TRBV7-9 and TRBJ2-1; D is perhaps TRBD2 (7 bases). V lost 5 bases to trimming and J lost 5 bases, with 19 bases between them. This CDR3 has 16 amino acids. CDR1 and CDR2 from the germline V gene are SEHNR and FQNEAQ (reference sequence). CDR3 loop: CASSPRGGKTNNEQFF. The CDR3, as DNA: TGTGCCAGCAGCCCGAGGGGGGGGAAGACGAACAATGAGCAGTTCTTC.

In this sample, this clonotype turned up many times. The chain employs TRBV6-1 and TRBJ1-1; D ambiguous. CDR3 size: 15 residues. Trimming took off 1 base at V and 0 bases at J, with 9 bases between the two ends. CDR1 and CDR2 from the germline V gene are MNHNS and SASEGT. CDR3 DNA sequence: TGTGCCAGCAGTGAAGGGCGGAGACTGAACACTGAAGCTTTCTTT. This codes for CASSEGRRLNTEAFF.

This clonotype showed up many times. DNA of the CDR3: TGTGCCAGCTGGACGTACAGGGACTTCGAGCAGTACTTC. Protein sequence: CASWTYRDFEQYF. V and J are TRBV28 and TRBJ2-7; D tentatively reads TRBD1 or TRBD2 (6 bases each). Trimming stripped 8 bases from V and 6 bases from J, with 17 bases between. The germline gives CDR1 MDHEN, CDR2 SYDVKM. The CDR3 extends over 13 amino acids. Full variable domain (remainder filled in from reference TRBV28 and TRBJ2-7): DVKVTQSSRYLVKRTGEKVFLECVQDMDHENMFWYRQDPGLGLRLIYFSYDVKMKEKGDIPEGYSVSREKKERFSLILESASTNQTSMYLCASWTYRDFEQYFGPGTRLTVT.

This clonotype has ten or more counts. The CDR3 DNA sequence: TGCAGTGCTAGAGCCAGCGGGGTGGTTGAGCAGTTCTTC. As protein: CSARASGVVEQFF. The chain combines TRBV20-1 with TRBJ2-1; 7 positions match TRBD2. The CDR3 covers 13 residues. V shed 1 base and J 9 bases; nucleotides not matched to a gene: 6. Germline CDR1 and CDR2: DFQATT and SNEGSKA (reference sequence).

The rearrangement links TRBV12-3 or TRBV12-4 to TRBJ2-5; D is possibly TRBD1 (6 bases). This CDR3 is 15 amino acids long. V was trimmed by 2 bases and J by 5 bases, leaving 15 bases between them. The CDR3 DNA follows: TGTGCCAGCAGTTTAAAGGGGGAAGTTTGGGAGACCCAGTACTTC. It specifies CASSLKGEVWETQYF.

This clonotype was counted many times. The V and J genes are TRBV6-2 or TRBV6-3 and TRBJ2-1, with D uncertain. V lost 4 bases and J 0 bases, leaving 10 bases between the germline ends. This CDR3 is 15 amino acids long. The germline gives CDR1 MNHEY, CDR2 SVGEGT. CDR3 bases: TGTGCCAGCAGTTCGGCAGGAGCCTCCTACAATGAGCAGTTCTTC. Protein product: CASSSAGASYNEQFF.

The genes are TRBV28 and TRBJ2-2, with TRBD1 identical over 7 bases. The CDR3 is made up of 16 amino acids. CDR1 and CDR2 (germline): MDHEN, SYDVKM. V shed 6 bases, J shed 1 base, and the junction held 8 bases outside the gene matches. The DNA for the CDR3 is TGTGCCAGCAGGAAGCAGGGGGTTTGGAACACCGGGGAGCTGTTTTTT. It specifies CASRKQGVWNTGELFF.

The chain is built from TRBV6-1 and TRBJ2-1; 8 bases map to TRBD2. Germline assignment: CDR1 MNHNS and CDR2 SASEGT. This CDR3 comprises 14 residues. Germline trimming cut 6 bases from V and 3 bases from J; bases unmatched to any gene: 4. CDR3 sequence: CASRERESYNEQFF. CDR3 coding DNA: TGTGCCAGCAGAGAGCGGGAGAGCTACAATGAGCAGTTCTTC.